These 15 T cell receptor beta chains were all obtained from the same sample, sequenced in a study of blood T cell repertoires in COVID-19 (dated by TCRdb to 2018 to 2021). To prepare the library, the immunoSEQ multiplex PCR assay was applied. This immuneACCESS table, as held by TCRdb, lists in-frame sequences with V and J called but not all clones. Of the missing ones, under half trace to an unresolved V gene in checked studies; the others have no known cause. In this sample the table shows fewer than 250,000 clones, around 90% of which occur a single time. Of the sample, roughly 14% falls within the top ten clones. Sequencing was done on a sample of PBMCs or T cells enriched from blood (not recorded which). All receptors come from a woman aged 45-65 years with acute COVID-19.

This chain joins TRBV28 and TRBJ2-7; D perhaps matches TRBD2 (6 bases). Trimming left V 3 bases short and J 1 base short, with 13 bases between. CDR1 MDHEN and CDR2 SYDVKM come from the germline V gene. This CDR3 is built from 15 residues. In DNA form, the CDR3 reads TGTGCCAGCAGTTTTGGTGTGACTAGGTCCTACGAGCAGTACTTC. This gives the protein CASSFGVTRSYEQYF.

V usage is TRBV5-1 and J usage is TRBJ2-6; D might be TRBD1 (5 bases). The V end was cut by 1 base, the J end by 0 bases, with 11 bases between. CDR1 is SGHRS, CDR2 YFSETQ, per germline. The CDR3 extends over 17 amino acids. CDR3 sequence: CASSLSSGYSGANVLTF. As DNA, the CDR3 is TGCGCCAGCAGCTTGTCGTCAGGGTACTCTGGGGCCAACGTCCTGACTTTC.

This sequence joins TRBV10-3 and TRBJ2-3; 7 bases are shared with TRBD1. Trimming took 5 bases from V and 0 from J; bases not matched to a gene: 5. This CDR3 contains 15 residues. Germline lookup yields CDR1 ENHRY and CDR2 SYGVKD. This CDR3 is CAISPTGSSTDTQYF. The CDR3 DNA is TGTGCCATCAGTCCGACAGGGTCTAGCACAGATACGCAGTATTTT.

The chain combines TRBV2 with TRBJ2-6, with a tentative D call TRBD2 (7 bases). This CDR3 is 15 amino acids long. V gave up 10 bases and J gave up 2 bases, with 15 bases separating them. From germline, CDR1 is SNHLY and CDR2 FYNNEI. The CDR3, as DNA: TGTGCCACCTCCGGGGGGCTGACTGGGGCCAACGTCCTGACTTTC. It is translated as CATSGGLTGANVLTF.

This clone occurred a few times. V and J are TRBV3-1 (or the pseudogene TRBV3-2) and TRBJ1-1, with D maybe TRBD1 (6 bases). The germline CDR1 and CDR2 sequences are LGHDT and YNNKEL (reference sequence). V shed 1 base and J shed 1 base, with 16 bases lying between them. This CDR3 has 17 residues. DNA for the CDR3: TGTGCCAGCAGCCAAGTATGGGGTACAGGGAAGAACACTGAAGCTTTCTTT. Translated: CASSQVWGTGKNTEAFF.

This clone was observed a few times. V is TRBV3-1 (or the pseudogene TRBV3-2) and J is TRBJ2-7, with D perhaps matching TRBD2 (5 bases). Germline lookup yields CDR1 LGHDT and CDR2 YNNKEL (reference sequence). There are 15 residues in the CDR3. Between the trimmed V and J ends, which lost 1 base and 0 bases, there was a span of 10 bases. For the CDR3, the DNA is TGTGCCAGCAGCCAAGCTGCGGACTTCTCCTACGAGCAGTACTTC. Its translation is CASSQAADFSYEQYF.

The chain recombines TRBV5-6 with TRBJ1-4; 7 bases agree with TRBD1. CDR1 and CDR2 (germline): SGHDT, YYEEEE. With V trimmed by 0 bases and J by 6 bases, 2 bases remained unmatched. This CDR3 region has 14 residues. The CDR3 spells CASSLGQGYEKLFF. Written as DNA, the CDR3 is TGTGCCAGCAGCTTGGGACAGGGCTATGAAAAACTGTTTTTT.

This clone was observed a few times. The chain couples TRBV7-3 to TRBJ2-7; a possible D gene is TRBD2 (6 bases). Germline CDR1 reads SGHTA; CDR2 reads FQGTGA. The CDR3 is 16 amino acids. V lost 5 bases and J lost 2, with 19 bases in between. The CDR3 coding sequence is TGTGCCAGCAGCCAGACGACCGGGACTGGGGCCTACGAGCAGTACTTC. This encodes CASSQTTGTGAYEQYF.

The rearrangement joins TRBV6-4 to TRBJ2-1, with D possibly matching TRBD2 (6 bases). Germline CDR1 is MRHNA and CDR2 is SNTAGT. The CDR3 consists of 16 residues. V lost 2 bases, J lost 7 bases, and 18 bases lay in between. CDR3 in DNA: TGTGCCAGCAGTGACCCTTCTCGACGGGGGTTTAATGAGCAGTTCTTC. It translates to CASSDPSRRGFNEQFF.

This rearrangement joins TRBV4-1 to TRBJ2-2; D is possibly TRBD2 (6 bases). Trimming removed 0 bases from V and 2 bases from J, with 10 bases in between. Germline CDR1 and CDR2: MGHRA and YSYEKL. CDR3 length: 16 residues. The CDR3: CASSQDLGLNTGELFF. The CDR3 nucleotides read TGCGCCAGCAGCCAAGACTTGGGACTCAACACCGGGGAGCTGTTTTTT.

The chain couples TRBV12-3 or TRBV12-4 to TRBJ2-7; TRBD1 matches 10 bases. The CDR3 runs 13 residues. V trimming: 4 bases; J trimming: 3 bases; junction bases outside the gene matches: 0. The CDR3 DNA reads TGTGCCAGCAGTTGGGACAGGGGCTACGAGCAGTACTTC. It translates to CASSWDRGYEQYF.

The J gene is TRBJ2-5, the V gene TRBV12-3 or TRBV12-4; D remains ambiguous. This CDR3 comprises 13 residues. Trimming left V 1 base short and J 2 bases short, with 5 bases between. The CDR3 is CASSLVGQETQYF. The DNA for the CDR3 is TGTGCCAGCAGTTTAGTCGGGCAAGAGACCCAGTACTTC.

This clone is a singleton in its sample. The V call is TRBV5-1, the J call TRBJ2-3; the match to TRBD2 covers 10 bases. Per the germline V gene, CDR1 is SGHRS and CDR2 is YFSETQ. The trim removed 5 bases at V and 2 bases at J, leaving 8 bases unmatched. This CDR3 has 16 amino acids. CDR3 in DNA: TGCGCCAGCAGACAGGGGACTAGCGATGTCACAGATACGCAGTATTTT. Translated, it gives CASRQGTSDVTDTQYF.

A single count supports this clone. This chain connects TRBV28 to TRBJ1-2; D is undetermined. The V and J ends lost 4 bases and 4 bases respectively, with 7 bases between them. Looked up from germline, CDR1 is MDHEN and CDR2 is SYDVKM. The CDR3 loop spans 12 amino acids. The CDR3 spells CASSWEGYGYTF. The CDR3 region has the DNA TGTGCCAGCAGTTGGGAGGGCTATGGCTACACCTTC.

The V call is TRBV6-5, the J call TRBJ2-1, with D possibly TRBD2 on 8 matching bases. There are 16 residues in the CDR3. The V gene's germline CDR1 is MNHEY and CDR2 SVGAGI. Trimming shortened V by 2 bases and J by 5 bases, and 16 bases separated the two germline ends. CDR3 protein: CASSYEGASGHNEQFF. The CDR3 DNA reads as TGTGCCAGCAGTTACGAGGGGGCTAGCGGGCACAATGAGCAGTTCTTC.